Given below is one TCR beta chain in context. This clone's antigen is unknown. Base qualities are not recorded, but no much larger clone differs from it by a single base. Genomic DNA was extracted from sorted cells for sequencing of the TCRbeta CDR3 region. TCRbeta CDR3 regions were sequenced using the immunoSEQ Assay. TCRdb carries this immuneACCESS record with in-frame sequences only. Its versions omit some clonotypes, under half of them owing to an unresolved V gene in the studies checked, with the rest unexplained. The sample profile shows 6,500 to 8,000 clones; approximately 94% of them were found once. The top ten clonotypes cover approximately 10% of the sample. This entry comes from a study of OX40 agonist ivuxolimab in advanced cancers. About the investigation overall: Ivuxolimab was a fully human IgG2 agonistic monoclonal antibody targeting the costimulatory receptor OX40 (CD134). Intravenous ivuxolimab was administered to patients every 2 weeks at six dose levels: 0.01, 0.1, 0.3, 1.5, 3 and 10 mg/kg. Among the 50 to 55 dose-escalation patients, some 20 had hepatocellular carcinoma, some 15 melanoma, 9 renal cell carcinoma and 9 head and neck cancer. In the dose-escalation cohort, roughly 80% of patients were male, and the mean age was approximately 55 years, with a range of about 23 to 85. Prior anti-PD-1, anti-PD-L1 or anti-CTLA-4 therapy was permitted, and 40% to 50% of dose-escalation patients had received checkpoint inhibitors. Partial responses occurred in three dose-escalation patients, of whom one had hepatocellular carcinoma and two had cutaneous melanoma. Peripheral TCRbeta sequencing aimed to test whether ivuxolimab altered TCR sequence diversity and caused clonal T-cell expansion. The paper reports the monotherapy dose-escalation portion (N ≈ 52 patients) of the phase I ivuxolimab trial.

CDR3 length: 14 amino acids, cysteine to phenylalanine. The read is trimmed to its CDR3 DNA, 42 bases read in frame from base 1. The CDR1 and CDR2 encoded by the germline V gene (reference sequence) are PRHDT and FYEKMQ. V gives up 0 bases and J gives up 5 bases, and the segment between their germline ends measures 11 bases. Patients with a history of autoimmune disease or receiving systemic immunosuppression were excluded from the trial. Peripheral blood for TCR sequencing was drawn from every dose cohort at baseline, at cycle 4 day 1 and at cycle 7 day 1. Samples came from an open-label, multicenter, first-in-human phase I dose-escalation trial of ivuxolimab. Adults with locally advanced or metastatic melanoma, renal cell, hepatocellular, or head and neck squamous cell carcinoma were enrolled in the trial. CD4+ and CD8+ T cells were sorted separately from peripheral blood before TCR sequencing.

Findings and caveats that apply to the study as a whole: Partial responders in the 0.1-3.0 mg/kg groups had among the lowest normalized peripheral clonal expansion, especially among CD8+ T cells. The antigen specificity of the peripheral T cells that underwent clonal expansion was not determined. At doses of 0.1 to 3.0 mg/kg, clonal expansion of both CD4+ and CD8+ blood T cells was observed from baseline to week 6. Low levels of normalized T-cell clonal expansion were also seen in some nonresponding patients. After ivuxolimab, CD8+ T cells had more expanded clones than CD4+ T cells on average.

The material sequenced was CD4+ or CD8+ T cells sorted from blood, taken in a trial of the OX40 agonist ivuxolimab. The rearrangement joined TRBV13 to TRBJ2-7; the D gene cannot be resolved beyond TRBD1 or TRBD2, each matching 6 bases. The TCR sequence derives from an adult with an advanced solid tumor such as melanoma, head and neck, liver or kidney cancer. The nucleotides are TGTGCCAGCAGCTTAGGGGGGGGCGGCGACGAGCAGTACTTC. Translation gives CASSLGGGGDEQYF.